This section outlines one T cell receptor beta chain sequence together with its context. Its antigen is not known. Vbeta (60) and Jbeta (13) primers were used in the PCR. Assay used: immunoSEQ multiplex PCR; TCRdb lists only in-frame clones, some missing. The profile shows about 80,000 clones, approximately 67% of them singletons. This sample is part of a study of cytomegalovirus exposure and HLA in healthy donors. CDR3 length: 16 residues. V shed 4 bases and J shed 3 bases, with 18 bases lying between them. Looked up from germline, CDR1 is SGHDT and CDR2 is YYEEEE. Study conclusions and caveats: With later analysis, a missense DCLRE1C variant became linked to TCR beta V- and J-gene trimming. The study listed some 160 cytomegalovirus-associated TCR beta chains. Researchers reported that a few CMV-associated chains were confirmed in vitro as CMV antigen-specific. Cytomegalovirus status, reportedly, was diagnosed with high specificity and sensitivity by the classifier.

The sample taken for sequencing was PBMCs. The V call is TRBV5-6, the J call TRBJ2-3; weak D call: TRBD1 (5 bases). The TCR originated in a male donor in good health and CMV-seropositive. The CDR3 DNA reads as TGTGCCAGCAGCCCTGTGACAGATCGTTTTACAGATACGCAGTATTTT. Translated: CASSPVTDRFTDTQYF.